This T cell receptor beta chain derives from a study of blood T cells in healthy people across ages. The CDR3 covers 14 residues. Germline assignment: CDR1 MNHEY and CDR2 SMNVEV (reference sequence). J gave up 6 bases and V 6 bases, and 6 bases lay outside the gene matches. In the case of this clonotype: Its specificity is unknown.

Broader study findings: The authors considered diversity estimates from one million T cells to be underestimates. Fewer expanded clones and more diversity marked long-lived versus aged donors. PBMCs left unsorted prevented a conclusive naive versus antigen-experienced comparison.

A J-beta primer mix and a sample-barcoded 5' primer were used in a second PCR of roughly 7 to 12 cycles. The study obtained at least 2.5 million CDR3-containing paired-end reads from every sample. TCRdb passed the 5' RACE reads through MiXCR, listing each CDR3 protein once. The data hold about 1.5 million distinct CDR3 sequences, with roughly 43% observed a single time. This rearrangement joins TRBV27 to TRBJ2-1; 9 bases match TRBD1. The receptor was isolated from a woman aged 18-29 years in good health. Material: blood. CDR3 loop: CASSRTGEGNEQFF. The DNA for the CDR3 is TGTGCCAGCAGCCGGACAGGGGAGGGCAATGAGCAGTTCTTC.